These 21 T cell receptor beta chains share one sample of origin, sequenced in a study of blood T cell repertoires in COVID-19. Using immunoSEQ multiplex PCR, the repertoire was profiled, and TCRdb retains in-frame clones only, with some absent. The sample records 150,000 to 200,000 clones, more than 80% being singletons. The specimen was peripheral blood. These receptors were taken from a woman aged 55-75 years with COVID-19, enrolled during active disease.

The chain couples TRBV6-5 to TRBJ2-7; 8 positions match TRBD1. This CDR3 has 14 amino acids. Trimming took 0 bases from V and 2 from J; bases not matched to a gene: 0. Germline values: CDR1 MNHEY, CDR2 SVGAGI. DNA of the CDR3: TGTGCCAGCAGTTACTCGGACAGGGCCTACGAGCAGTACTTC. Protein product: CASSYSDRAYEQYF.

The V and J genes are TRBV10-2 and TRBJ2-7; TRBD1 matches at 7 bases. Per the germline V gene, CDR1 is WSHSY and CDR2 is SAAADI. The ends lost 5 bases at V and 5 bases at J; junction bases unmatched: 6. The CDR3 is 13 residues long. CDR3 in DNA: TGCGCCAGCAGTTTCCGGACAGGACACGAGCAGTACTTC. This translates into CASSFRTGHEQYF.

The rearrangement joins TRBV9 to TRBJ2-3; D is unclear. V was clipped by 1 base and J by 10 bases, with 10 bases between them. The CDR3 has 12 residues. Germline assignment: CDR1 SGDLS and CDR2 YYNGEE. The CDR3: CASSVNENPQYF. The CDR3 DNA is TGTGCCAGCAGCGTAAACGAGAACCCGCAGTATTTT.

The rearrangement links TRBV4-3 to TRBJ2-7; TRBD2 is a possible D gene (7 bases). Trimming cost V 3 bases and J 3 bases, with 21 bases left between them. Germline CDR1 is LGHNA and CDR2 is YSLEER. This CDR3 contains 17 residues. The CDR3 region is CASSQPIGGARGYEQYF. Written as DNA, the CDR3 is TGCGCCAGCAGCCAGCCCATAGGGGGGGCTCGGGGCTACGAGCAGTACTTC.

This chain connects TRBV4-3 to TRBJ2-3; the match to TRBD2 covers 12 bases. In germline, CDR1 is LGHNA, CDR2 YSLEER. The CDR3 runs to 16 residues. The V segment lost 0 bases and the J segment 6 bases; nucleotides outside the gene matches: 4. CDR3 nucleotide sequence: TGCGCCAGCAGCCAAGAAGGACTAGCGGGGAGGGATACGCAGTATTTT. This gives the protein CASSQEGLAGRDTQYF.

This rearrangement joins TRBV19 to TRBJ1-2; 9 bases map to TRBD1. CDR1 and CDR2 (germline): LNHDA, SQIVND (reference sequence). The V and J ends lost 10 bases and 5 bases, in that order; junction bases with no gene match: 17. The CDR3 is made up of 16 amino acids. The CDR3 is CATQGDREYGRYGYTF. The DNA for the CDR3 is TGTGCCACCCAAGGGGACAGGGAATATGGTCGGTATGGCTACACCTTC.

The J gene is TRBJ1-5, the V gene TRBV4-1; unclear D gene. The CDR3 totals 17 residues. Trimming took off 0 bases at V and 6 bases at J, with 18 bases between the two ends. The germline gives CDR1 MGHRA, CDR2 YSYEKL. This CDR3 reads CASSQDVLMARGQPQHF. CDR3 DNA: TGCGCCAGCAGCCAAGATGTTCTTATGGCACGGGGTCAGCCCCAGCATTTT.

The rearrangement links TRBV7-9 to TRBJ2-7, with 7 nucleotides matching TRBD1. From germline, CDR1 is SEHNR and CDR2 FQNEAQ (reference sequence). J lost 2 bases, V lost 0 bases, and 1 base had no gene match. The CDR3 sequence is 14 residues long. As DNA, the CDR3 is TGTGCCAGCAGCTTAGCAGGGGGCACCTACGAGCAGTACTTC. The encoded protein is CASSLAGGTYEQYF.

The chain is built from TRBV27 and TRBJ2-5, with D maybe TRBD1 (6 bases). Germline-derived CDR1 and CDR2 are MNHEY and SMNVEV (reference sequence). V dropped 5 bases and J dropped 2 bases, with 12 bases sitting between them. CDR3 size: 14 residues. The CDR3 sequence is CASSPLDRQETQYF. CDR3 DNA: TGTGCCAGCAGTCCTCTTGACAGGCAAGAGACCCAGTACTTC.

The chain employs TRBV20-1 and TRBJ1-5, with D perhaps TRBD1 (5 bases). The CDR3 extends over 16 amino acids. Trimming stripped 3 bases from V and 0 bases from J, with 15 bases between. Looked up from germline, CDR1 is DFQATT and CDR2 is SNEGSKA (reference sequence). The CDR3 nucleotides read TGCAGTGCTAGTGCCCGTGGACACTTTAGCAATCAGCCCCAGCATTTT. The encoded protein is CSASARGHFSNQPQHF.

The J gene is TRBJ1-1, the V gene TRBV12-5; weak D call: TRBD1 (6 bases). The CDR3 runs 13 residues. Germline V gene lookup returns CDR1 LGHNT and CDR2 FRNRAP. Trimming removed 5 bases at V and 4 bases at J, with 11 bases between. This CDR3 reads CASGQGSFTEAFF. CDR3 nucleotide sequence: TGTGCTAGTGGTCAGGGGTCCTTCACTGAAGCTTTCTTT.

This chain joins TRBV10-3 and TRBJ1-1, with a tentative D call TRBD1 (6 bases). The CDR3 totals 15 residues. V was clipped by 0 bases and J by 4 bases, with 12 bases between them. CDR1 and CDR2 from the germline V gene are ENHRY and SYGVKD. Here the CDR3 DNA reads TGTGCCATCAGTGAGTCCGGGGGGCGCGGCACTGAAGCTTTCTTT. This codes for CAISESGGRGTEAFF.

The V and J genes are TRBV18 and TRBJ1-2, with 10 bases lining up with TRBD1. V lost 5 bases to trimming and J lost 5 bases; unmatched junction nucleotides: 2. The CDR3 spans 13 residues. CDR1 is KGHSH and CDR2 is LQKENI in the germline V gene. This CDR3 reads CASSAGQGYGYTF. DNA for the CDR3: TGTGCCAGCTCAGCGGGACAGGGGTATGGCTACACCTTC.

The gene calls are TRBV10-3 and TRBJ2-6; 16 nucleotides match TRBD2. CDR1 and CDR2 (germline): ENHRY, SYGVKD. The CDR3 extends over 19 amino acids. Unmatched junction bases numbered 7, after V lost 6 bases and J lost 2 bases. This CDR3 is CAISASGTSGGAGANVLTF. In DNA form, the CDR3 reads TGTGCCATCAGCGCCTCCGGGACTAGCGGGGGGGCTGGGGCCAACGTCCTGACTTTC.

The chain joins TRBV10-3 to TRBJ1-5, with a possible D match to TRBD1 (6 bases). V shed 5 bases and J shed 3 bases, with 11 bases lying between them. CDR3 length: 14 amino acids. Germline CDR1 is ENHRY and CDR2 is SYGVKD. The chain's CDR3 is CAISPAGDNQPQHF. DNA for the CDR3: TGTGCCATCAGTCCCGCAGGGGACAATCAGCCCCAGCATTTT.

The rearrangement links TRBV5-6 to TRBJ2-5, with 7 bases matching TRBD1. Germline V gene sequence: CDR1 SGHDT, CDR2 YYEEEE. There are 14 residues in the CDR3. The V gene end was trimmed by 0 bases and the J gene end by 4 bases; junction bases not matched to a gene: 3. The CDR3 sequence is CASSLEAGGETQYF. CDR3 sequence (DNA): TGTGCCAGCAGCTTGGAGGCAGGGGGAGAGACCCAGTACTTC.

The chain uses TRBV7-2 and TRBJ2-2; tentatively, D is TRBD1 (5 bases). Germline V gives CDR1 SGHTA, CDR2 FQGNSA. Trimming cost V 2 bases and J 4 bases, with 11 bases left between them. This CDR3 region has 15 residues. The CDR3 nucleotides are TGTGCCAGCAGCTTACGGCAGGGCTCCACCGGGGAGCTGTTTTTT. Its protein product is CASSLRQGSTGELFF.

The CDR3 spells CASSQGYGQGQETQYF. The DNA for the CDR3 is TGTGCCAGCAGCCAAGGGTACGGACAGGGCCAAGAGACCCAGTACTTC. The gene calls are TRBV3-1 (or the pseudogene TRBV3-2) and TRBJ2-5, with TRBD1 matching 8 bases. The CDR3 extends over 16 amino acids. CDR1 is LGHDT and CDR2 is YNNKEL in the germline V gene (reference sequence). V was clipped by 1 base and J by 1 base; unmatched bases: 5.

This clone was observed a few times. This rearrangement joins TRBV7-6 to TRBJ2-2; D unclear. Per the germline V gene, CDR1 is SGHVS and CDR2 is FNYEAQ. The CDR3 totals 15 residues. V dropped 4 bases and J dropped 1 base, with 10 bases sitting between them. CDR3 nucleotide sequence: TGTGCCAGCAGCTCCCAGACTGTGAACACCGGGGAGCTGTTTTTT. Residues: CASSSQTVNTGELFF.

The chain employs TRBV4-1 and TRBJ1-1; 7 bases are a match to TRBD1. Unmatched junction bases numbered 6, after V lost 2 bases and J lost 6 bases. The length of the CDR3 is 14 residues. CDR1 and CDR2 (germline): MGHRA, YSYEKL. The CDR3 loop is CASSQLQGLPEAFF. The DNA of the CDR3 is TGCGCCAGCAGCCAATTACAGGGGCTCCCTGAAGCTTTCTTT.

The V and J genes are TRBV19 and TRBJ2-1, with TRBD1 identical over 11 bases. CDR1 is LNHDA, CDR2 SQIVND, per germline (reference sequence). The CDR3 totals 15 residues. V lost 7 bases, J lost 4 bases, and 6 bases stayed unmatched. Here the CDR3 DNA reads TGTGCCAGTACCCGGGACAGGGGGTCTTACAATGAGCAGTTCTTC. Residues: CASTRDRGSYNEQFF.